A single sample gave rise to the 31 T cell receptor beta chains below, sequenced in a study of OX40 agonist ivuxolimab in advanced cancers. Here immunoSEQ multiplex PCR was the method, and the copy in TCRdb shows in-frame clones only, minus some. The sample records more than 13,000 clones, roughly 87% being singletons. Sequenced material: CD4+ or CD8+ T cells sorted from blood, taken in a trial of the OX40 agonist ivuxolimab. These receptors all stem from an adult with an advanced solid tumor such as melanoma, head and neck, liver or kidney cancer.

The chain recombines TRBV7-3 with TRBJ1-2, with D possibly being TRBD1 (5 bases). Trimming removed 5 bases at V and 5 bases at J, with 12 bases between. Germline CDR1 is SGHTA and CDR2 is FQGTGA. This CDR3 has 13 amino acids. The CDR3 region is CASSRDSEYGYTF. CDR3 nucleotides: TGTGCCAGCAGCCGCGACAGTGAGTATGGCTACACCTTC.

This chain links TRBV11-2 with TRBJ2-1; D ambiguous. V was trimmed by 3 bases and J by 7 bases, leaving 4 bases between them. CDR1 and CDR2 from the germline V gene are SGHAT and FQNNGV. The CDR3 runs 11 residues. For the CDR3, the DNA is TGTGCCAGCAGCTTTGGGAATGAGCAGTTCTTC. Its translation is CASSFGNEQFF.

The gene calls are TRBV6-1 and TRBJ2-5; D perhaps matches TRBD1 (5 bases). CDR3 size: 14 residues. Germline lookup yields CDR1 MNHNS and CDR2 SASEGT. The ends were cut back, 2 bases at V and 2 bases at J, with 9 bases in the middle. The CDR3 nucleotides are TGTGCCAGCAGTGAATGGGCAGGGCAAGAGACCCAGTACTTC. Its translation: CASSEWAGQETQYF.

The V and J genes are TRBV29-1 and TRBJ2-5; tentative D call: TRBD2 (6 bases). Germline lookup yields CDR1 SQVTM and CDR2 ANQGSEA. Trimming left V 4 bases short and J 4 bases short, with 13 bases between. This CDR3 is 13 amino acids long. DNA of the CDR3: TGCAGCGTTGGGGGGGACTGGGGAGAGACCCAGTACTTC. Translating it yields CSVGGDWGETQYF.

J is TRBJ2-7 and V is TRBV6-5; no definite D call. V was cut by 4 bases and J by 0 bases, with 7 bases left in between. The CDR3 runs 13 residues. CDR1 and CDR2 (germline): MNHEY, SVGAGI. In DNA form, the CDR3 reads TGTGCCAGCAGTTTTACGAGCTCCTACGAGCAGTACTTC. Protein: CASSFTSSYEQYF.

A single count supports this clone. The genes are TRBV27 and TRBJ2-7; 10 nucleotides agree with TRBD1. Germline V lookup: CDR1 MNHEY, CDR2 SMNVEV (reference sequence). The CDR3 has 14 amino acids. Trimming at V came to 7 bases and at J to 4 bases, leaving 7 bases not matched to a gene. This CDR3 is CASKDRDRGYEQYF. CDR3 in DNA: TGTGCCAGCAAGGACCGGGACAGGGGATACGAGCAGTACTTC.

The chain employs TRBV5-6 and TRBJ1-2; D gene unclear. Trimming removed 5 bases at V and 4 bases at J, with 12 bases between. The CDR3 has 13 amino acids. CDR1 and CDR2 from the germline V gene are SGHDT and YYEEEE. In nucleotides, the CDR3 is TGTGCCAGCAGAAACCCCCTCGGCTATGGCTACACCTTC. Protein product: CASRNPLGYGYTF.

The V call is TRBV5-4, the J call TRBJ1-2; 8 nucleotides align to TRBD1. Germline V lookup: CDR1 SGHNT, CDR2 YYREEE (reference sequence). Trimming at V came to 5 bases and at J to 5 bases, leaving 14 bases not matched to a gene. This CDR3 spans 16 amino acids. CDR3 residues: CASRGGPRQGFYGYTF. CDR3 sequence (DNA): TGTGCCAGCAGGGGAGGCCCCAGACAGGGGTTTTATGGCTACACCTTC.

This clone was picked up a small number of times. The chain carries TRBV4-1 and TRBJ1-1, with a possible D match to TRBD1 (5 bases). In germline, CDR1 is MGHRA, CDR2 YSYEKL. CDR3 length: 13 amino acids. Trimming cost V 0 bases and J 6 bases, with 8 bases left between them. The CDR3 region has the DNA TGCGCCAGCAGCCAAGAAGGGGAGGCTGAAGCTTTCTTT. It is translated as CASSQEGEAEAFF.

V usage is TRBV4-3 and J usage is TRBJ2-7; 8 bases agree with TRBD1. V lost 4 bases, J lost 3 bases, and 8 bases stayed unmatched. Germline assignment: CDR1 LGHNA and CDR2 YSLEER. The CDR3 has 15 amino acids. The CDR3 nucleotides are TGCGCCAGCAGCCCCGGGACAGGAACCCTCTACGAGCAGTACTTC. Its translation is CASSPGTGTLYEQYF.

V gene TRBV7-9 combines with J gene TRBJ2-3; 7 nucleotides match TRBD2. Germline CDR1 and CDR2: SEHNR and FQNEAQ (reference sequence). The CDR3 totals 15 residues. V shed 2 bases, J shed 4 bases, and the junction held 6 bases outside the gene matches. The CDR3 reads CASSLWAGAADTQYF. The DNA of the CDR3 is TGTGCCAGCAGCTTATGGGCGGGAGCCGCAGATACGCAGTATTTT.

As DNA, the CDR3 is TGTGCCTCGGGCCCGCCGGGACAGGGGGTCTATGGCTACACCTTC. Encoded protein: CASGPPGQGVYGYTF. This chain connects TRBV27 to TRBJ1-2, with 11 bases identical to TRBD1. V shed 11 bases and J 4 bases; nucleotides not matched to a gene: 12. Germline V CDR1 and CDR2: MNHEY, SMNVEV (reference sequence). This CDR3 has 15 amino acids.

V gene TRBV7-3 combines with J gene TRBJ2-5; possible D gene TRBD2, 5 bases. The germline V and J ends were trimmed by 5 bases and 5 bases, with 12 bases remaining between them. The germline V gene encodes CDR1 SGHTA and CDR2 FQGTGA. This CDR3 spans 13 amino acids. The CDR3 here is CASSDEGSETQYF. In nucleotides, the CDR3 is TGTGCCAGCAGCGACGAGGGATCGGAGACCCAGTACTTC. Drawing the rest from reference TRBV7-3 and TRBJ2-5, the complete variable domain is GAGVSQTPSNKVTEKGKYVELRCDPISGHTALYWYRQSLGQGPEFLIYFQGTGAADDSGLPNDRFFAVRPEGSVSTLKIQRTERGDSAVYLCASSDEGSETQYFGPGTRLLVL.

The chain links TRBV15 to TRBJ2-6, with TRBD2 as a possible D gene (6 bases). Germline V gene sequence: CDR1 LNHNV, CDR2 YYDKDF (reference sequence). Trimming took 0 bases from V and 2 from J, leaving 8 bases between them. This CDR3 is built from 16 residues. The CDR3 DNA reads TGTGCCACCAGCAGAGATCCGGGGGCTGGGGCCAACGTCCTGACTTTC. Residues: CATSRDPGAGANVLTF.

This chain uses TRBV7-9 with TRBJ2-7; D might be TRBD1 (6 bases). The CDR3 spans 15 residues. CDR1 SEHNR and CDR2 FQNEAQ come from the germline V gene (reference sequence). The V end was cut by 1 base, the J end by 2 bases, with 12 bases between. The CDR3 DNA reads TGTGCCAGCAGCTTAGGCAGGGACATTCCCTACGAGCAGTACTTC. Its protein is CASSLGRDIPYEQYF.

V and J are TRBV13 and TRBJ2-7; 9 bases line up with TRBD2. V shed 8 bases, J shed 1 base, and the junction held 3 bases outside the gene matches. This CDR3 spans 13 amino acids. The germline V gene encodes CDR1 PRHDT and CDR2 FYEKMQ (reference sequence). CDR3 region: CASGTSGSYEQYF. For the CDR3, the DNA is TGTGCCAGCGGCACTAGCGGGTCCTACGAGCAGTACTTC.

The chain links TRBV5-1 to TRBJ1-4, with TRBD1 identical over 11 bases. V shed 3 bases, J shed 8 bases, and the junction held 0 bases outside the gene matches. The germline V gene has CDR1 SGHRS and CDR2 YFSETQ. CDR3 length: 13 amino acids. Here the CDR3 reads CASSWTGGEKLFF. The CDR3 nucleotides are TGCGCCAGCAGCTGGACAGGGGGCGAAAAACTGTTTTTT.

This chain uses TRBV6-5 with TRBJ2-7, with 10 bases that match TRBD1. The CDR3 loop spans 12 amino acids. Germline values: CDR1 MNHEY, CDR2 SVGAGI. Trimming cost V 0 bases and J 11 bases; bases outside gene matches: 1. This CDR3 reads CASSYSGQGEYF. The CDR3 coding sequence is TGTGCCAGCAGTTACTCTGGACAGGGGGAGTACTTC.

The chain joins TRBV5-1 to TRBJ2-7; 9 bases are shared with TRBD1. Germline V lookup: CDR1 SGHRS, CDR2 YFSETQ. The ends lost 4 bases at V and 6 bases at J; junction bases unmatched: 5. The CDR3 consists of 13 residues. In nucleotides, the CDR3 is TGCGCCAGCAGCATTGACAGGGGGAGCGAGCAGTACTTC. Translation: CASSIDRGSEQYF. The full variable domain, completed using reference TRBV5-1 and TRBJ2-7, is KAGVTQTPRYLIKTRGQQVTLSCSPISGHRSVSWYQQTPGQGLQFLFEYFSETQRNKGNFPGRFSGRQFSNSRSEMNVSTLELGDSALYLCASSIDRGSEQYFGPGTRLTVT.

This clone was detected once. J is TRBJ2-3 and V is TRBV13; TRBD2 matches at 7 bases. Losses at the gene ends were 1 base for V and 2 bases for J; bases not matched to a gene: 9. In germline, CDR1 is PRHDT, CDR2 FYEKMQ (reference sequence). This CDR3 comprises 17 residues. The DNA of the CDR3 is TGTGCCAGCAGCTTAGTTCCTAGCGGAGGGTTCACAGATACGCAGTATTTT. Its translation is CASSLVPSGGFTDTQYF. Together with reference TRBV13 and TRBJ2-3, the CDR3 gives the full variable domain: AAGVIQSPRHLIKEKRETATLKCYPIPRHDTVYWYQQGPGQDPQFLISFYEKMQSDKGSIPDRFSAQQFSDYHSELNMSSLELGDSALYFCASSLVPSGGFTDTQYFGPGTRLTVL.

This chain connects TRBV2 to TRBJ1-5; the D gene is possibly TRBD1 (5 bases). This CDR3 region has 14 residues. V was shortened by 6 bases and J by 3 bases, with 12 bases between the two germline ends. Per the germline V gene, CDR1 is SNHLY and CDR2 is FYNNEI. The CDR3 reads CASRSQGSNQPQHF. CDR3 DNA sequence: TGTGCCAGCAGAAGTCAGGGCTCCAATCAGCCCCAGCATTTT.

By sample fraction, this clone is medium-sized. The V and J genes are TRBV13 and TRBJ2-1, with 8 bases matching TRBD1. The V gene end was trimmed by 2 bases and the J gene end by 7 bases; junction bases not matched to a gene: 13. From germline, CDR1 is PRHDT and CDR2 FYEKMQ (reference sequence). There are 17 residues in the CDR3. The CDR3 sequence: CASSLRGIGQGSNEQFF. The CDR3 nucleotides are TGTGCCAGCAGCTTAAGGGGTATTGGACAGGGAAGTAATGAGCAGTTCTTC.

The V call is TRBV5-5, the J call TRBJ1-2, with no clear D. This CDR3 contains 15 residues. V was pared by 7 bases and J by 4 bases, with 20 bases between. Germline CDR1 reads SGHKS; CDR2 reads YYEKEE (reference sequence). CDR3 in amino acids: CASRRLVSRTYGYTF. DNA of the CDR3: TGTGCCAGCCGAAGACTTGTCTCGCGGACCTATGGCTACACCTTC.

This chain connects TRBV9 to TRBJ2-1; 11 bases match TRBD2. Germline values: CDR1 SGDLS, CDR2 YYNGEE. The V gene end was trimmed by 5 bases and the J gene end by 5 bases; junction bases not matched to a gene: 6. This CDR3 spans 15 amino acids. CDR3 DNA sequence: TGTGCCAGCAGTTTAGCGGGGGGGCTAAACAATGAGCAGTTCTTC. Its translation is CASSLAGGLNNEQFF.

The chain carries TRBV6-1 and TRBJ2-7, with 7 nucleotides matching TRBD1. Germline assignment: CDR1 MNHNS and CDR2 SASEGT. CDR3 size: 15 residues. The J segment lost 0 bases and the V segment lost 0 bases, leaving 2 bases of the junction unmatched. The CDR3 loop is CASSEAGDSSYEQYF. The CDR3, as DNA: TGTGCCAGCAGTGAAGCGGGGGACAGCTCCTACGAGCAGTACTTC.

The chain combines TRBV9 with TRBJ2-7; no clear D gene. Deletions cut 2 bases from V and 3 bases from J, with 0 bases between. The CDR3 length is 10 residues. Looked up from germline, CDR1 is SGDLS and CDR2 is YYNGEE. As DNA, the CDR3 is TGTGCCAGCAGCGTCTACGAGCAGTACTTC. Encoded protein: CASSVYEQYF. Full variable domain (rest looked up from reference TRBV9 and TRBJ2-7): DSGVTQTPKHLITATGQRVTLRCSPRSGDLSVYWYQQSLDQGLQFLIQYYNGEERAKGNILERFSAQQFPDLHSELNLSSLELGDSALYFCASSVYEQYFGPGTRLTVT.

The CDR3 nucleotides are TGTGCCTGGAGTCCACCGCGAGAGGCAGATACGCAGTATTTT. Residues: CAWSPPREADTQYF. The chain employs TRBV30 and TRBJ2-3; D is unclear. The CDR3 runs to 14 residues. V gave up 2 bases and J gave up 4 bases, with 13 bases separating them. Germline V gene sequence: CDR1 GTSNPN, CDR2 SVGIG (reference sequence).

The rearrangement joins TRBV4-1 to TRBJ1-1; TRBD1 aligns across 9 bases. Per germline, CDR1 MGHRA and CDR2 YSYEKL. V shed 4 bases, J shed 5 bases, and the junction held 5 bases outside the gene matches. This CDR3 has 14 residues. DNA for the CDR3: TGCGCCAGCAGCCTACAGGGGGCGAATACTGAAGCTTTCTTT. Protein: CASSLQGANTEAFF.

The V and J genes are TRBV4-2 and TRBJ2-7; a possible D gene is TRBD1 (5 bases). This CDR3 is built from 14 residues. With 0 bases removed from V and 4 bases from J, the gap between germline ends came to 10 bases. From germline, CDR1 is LGHNA and CDR2 YNFKEQ. For the CDR3, the DNA is TGTGCCAGCAGCCAAGACTATAGGGGTTACGAGCAGTACTTC. It translates to CASSQDYRGYEQYF.

V and J are TRBV6-5 and TRBJ2-7; 8 bases are a match to TRBD1. The germline V gene encodes CDR1 MNHEY and CDR2 SVGAGI. The V segment lost 2 bases and the J segment 1 base; nucleotides outside the gene matches: 1. This CDR3 region has 14 residues. CDR3 in DNA: TGTGCCAGCAGTTACCGGACAGGGTCCTACGAGCAGTACTTC. Translating it yields CASSYRTGSYEQYF.

This chain connects TRBV23-1 to TRBJ1-5; 8 bases map to TRBD1. TRBV23-1 qualifies as an ORF whose function is uncertain. Trimming took 9 bases from V and 5 from J; bases not matched to a gene: 12. This CDR3 is built from 15 residues. CDR3: CARSKQGGDDQPQHF. The CDR3 DNA sequence: TGCGCCAGAAGCAAACAGGGGGGCGACGATCAGCCCCAGCATTTT.